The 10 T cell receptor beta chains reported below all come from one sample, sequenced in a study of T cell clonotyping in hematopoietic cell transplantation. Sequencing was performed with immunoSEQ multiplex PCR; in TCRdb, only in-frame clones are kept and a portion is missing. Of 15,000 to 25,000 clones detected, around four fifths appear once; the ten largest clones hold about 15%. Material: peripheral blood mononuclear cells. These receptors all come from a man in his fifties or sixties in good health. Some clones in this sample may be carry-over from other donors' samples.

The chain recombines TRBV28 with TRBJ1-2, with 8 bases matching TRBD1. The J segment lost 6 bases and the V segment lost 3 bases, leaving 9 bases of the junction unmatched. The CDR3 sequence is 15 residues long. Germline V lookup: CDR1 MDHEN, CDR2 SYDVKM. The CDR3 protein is CASSFGTGWADGYTF. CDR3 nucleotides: TGTGCCAGCAGTTTTGGGACAGGTTGGGCTGATGGCTACACCTTC.

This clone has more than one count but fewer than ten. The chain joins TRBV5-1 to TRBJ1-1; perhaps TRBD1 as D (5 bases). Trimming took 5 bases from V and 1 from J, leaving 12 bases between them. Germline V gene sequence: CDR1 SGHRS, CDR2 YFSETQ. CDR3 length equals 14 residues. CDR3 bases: TGCGCCAGCAGTATCCAGAGGGGGAACACTGAAGCTTTCTTT. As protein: CASSIQRGNTEAFF.

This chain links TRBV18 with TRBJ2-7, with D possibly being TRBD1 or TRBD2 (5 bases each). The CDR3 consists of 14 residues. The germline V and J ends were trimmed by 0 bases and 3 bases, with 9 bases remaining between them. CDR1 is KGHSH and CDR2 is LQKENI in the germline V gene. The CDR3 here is CASSPPGTLYEQYF. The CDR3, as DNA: TGTGCCAGCTCACCACCCGGGACGCTCTACGAGCAGTACTTC.

CDR3 sequence: CAWSAQLEQYF. The CDR3 nucleotides read TGTGCCTGGAGCGCCCAACTTGAGCAGTACTTC. The chain uses TRBV30 and TRBJ2-7; D unresolved. Trimming cost V 3 bases and J 7 bases, with 10 bases left between them. The germline V gene encodes CDR1 GTSNPN and CDR2 SVGIG (reference sequence). CDR3 length: 11 amino acids.

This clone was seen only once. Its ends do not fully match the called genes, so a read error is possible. CDR3 protein: CASSLANAEAFF. In DNA, the CDR3 is TGTGCCAGCAGCTTAGCGAACGCTGAAGCTTTCTTT. The chain has TRBV7-2 and TRBJ1-1; unclear D gene. Germline-derived CDR1 and CDR2 are SGHTA and FQGNSA. This CDR3 has 12 amino acids. The entire variable domain, with the rest obtained from reference TRBV7-2 and TRBJ1-1, is as follows: GAGVSQSPSNKVTEKGKDVELRCDPISGHTALYWYRQSLGQGLEFLIYFQGNSAPDKSGLPSDRFSAERTGGSVSTLTIQRTQQEDSAVYLCASSLANAEAFFGQGTRLTVV.

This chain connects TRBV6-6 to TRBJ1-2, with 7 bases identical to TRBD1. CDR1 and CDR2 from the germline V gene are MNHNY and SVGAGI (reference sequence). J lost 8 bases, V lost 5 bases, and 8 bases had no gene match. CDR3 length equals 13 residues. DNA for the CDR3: TGTGCCAGCAGTCCGGGGGGACAGTACGGCTACACCTTC. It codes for CASSPGGQYGYTF.

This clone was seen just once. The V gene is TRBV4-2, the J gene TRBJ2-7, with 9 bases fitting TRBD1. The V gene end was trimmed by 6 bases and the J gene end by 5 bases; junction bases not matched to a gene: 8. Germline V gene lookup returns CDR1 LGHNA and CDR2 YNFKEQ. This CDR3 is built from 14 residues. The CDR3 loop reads CASSSTGGRDEQYF. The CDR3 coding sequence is TGTGCCAGCAGTTCGACAGGGGGTAGAGACGAGCAGTACTTC.

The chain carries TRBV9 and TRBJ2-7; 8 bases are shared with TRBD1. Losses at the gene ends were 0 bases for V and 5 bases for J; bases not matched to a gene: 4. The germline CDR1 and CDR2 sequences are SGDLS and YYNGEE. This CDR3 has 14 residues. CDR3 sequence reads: CASSVADRGHEQYF. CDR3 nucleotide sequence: TGTGCCAGCAGCGTAGCAGACAGGGGCCACGAGCAGTACTTC.

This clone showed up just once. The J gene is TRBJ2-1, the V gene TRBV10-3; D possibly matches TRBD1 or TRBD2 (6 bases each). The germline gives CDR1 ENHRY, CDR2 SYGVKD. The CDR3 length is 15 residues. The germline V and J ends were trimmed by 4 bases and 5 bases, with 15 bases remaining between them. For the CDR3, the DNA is TGTGCCATCAGTGTTGGTGGGGGGCGAAACAATGAGCAGTTCTTC. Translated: CAISVGGGRNNEQFF.

The CDR3 protein is CASSELGTGGPEAFF. Written as DNA, the CDR3 is TGTGCCAGCAGTGAATTGGGCACAGGGGGGCCTGAAGCTTTCTTT. This chain links TRBV25-1 with TRBJ1-1; 8 nucleotides line up with TRBD1. The length of the CDR3 is 15 residues. Looked up from germline, CDR1 is MGHDK and CDR2 is SYGVNS. The ends lost 1 base at V and 6 bases at J; junction bases unmatched: 7.